This T cell receptor (beta chain) was found in a study of Graves' ophthalmopathy and Graves' hyperthyroidism. This clonotype was counted many times. At one boundary the junction diverges from the germline segment, which might be a read error. Germline assignment: CDR1 SGHTA and CDR2 FQGTGA. The CDR3 has 16 residues. Using RNA transcripts, the TCR beta CDR3 regions were amplified. First-round RT-PCR with HTBI primers preceded a second-round multiplex PCR. TCRdb fed the multiplex PCR reads into MiXCR, producing one record per CDR3 protein. This sample carries roughly 300,000 distinct CDR3 sequences, 15% to 20% of them seen once, and the ten largest clones take over 9%.

The chain links TRBV7-3 to TRBJ2-2; 8 bases line up with TRBD1. This TCR came from an adult man with Graves' ophthalmopathy. Sequenced material: peripheral blood. The CDR3 coding sequence is TGTGCCAGCAGCCCCCGGACAGGGAAGAACGCCGGGGAGCTGTTTTTT. Protein: CASSPRTGKNAGELFF.